Below are 26 T cell receptor beta chains sequenced from a single sample in a study of beta chain features in type 1 diabetes. As every portion of the isolated RNA was reverse transcribed, the sequencing read expressed TCRB transcripts. Produced via immunoSEQ multiplex PCR; TCRdb's table is partial and in-frame only. The sample records under 950,000 clones, roughly a sixth being singletons. Sequencing input: naive CD4+ T cells from blood. The receptors derive from a woman aged 18-29 years in good health.

V and J are TRBV27 and TRBJ1-5, with no clear D. Germline-derived CDR1 and CDR2 are MNHEY and SMNVEV (reference sequence). Trimming cost V 5 bases and J 7 bases, with 9 bases left between them. The length of the CDR3 is 12 residues. This CDR3 reads CASSQVGQPQHF. CDR3 coding DNA: TGTGCCAGCAGTCAAGTTGGCCAGCCCCAGCATTTT.

This clone showed up just a few times. CDR3 nucleotides: TGTGCCAGCAGCGTTGGAGGCGGGGATACGCAGTATTTT. Protein product: CASSVGGGDTQYF. The V gene is TRBV9, the J gene TRBJ2-3, with a tentative D call TRBD2 (5 bases). V was shortened by 2 bases and J by 6 bases, with 10 bases between the two germline ends. Germline-derived CDR1 and CDR2 are SGDLS and YYNGEE. This CDR3 has 13 residues.

In this sample, this clone turned up a few times. The V call is TRBV18, the J call TRBJ2-5; 11 bases agree with TRBD2. CDR1 and CDR2 (germline): KGHSH, LQKENI. This CDR3 has 17 residues. V was clipped by 6 bases and J by 4 bases; unmatched bases: 13. Here the CDR3 DNA reads TGTGCCAGCTCCTTCACGATACCCGGGACTAGCGGAGAGACCCAGTACTTC. Protein: CASSFTIPGTSGETQYF.

This clone was observed a handful of times. V usage is TRBV19 and J usage is TRBJ1-4; D is unresolved. Germline V gene data show CDR1 as LNHDA and CDR2 as SQIVND (reference sequence). CDR3 length: 17 amino acids. V was trimmed by 6 bases and J by 6 bases, leaving 23 bases between them. CDR3 amino acids: CASSPNGGRRPHEKLFF. CDR3 nucleotide sequence: TGTGCCAGTAGCCCTAATGGCGGACGACGACCTCATGAAAAACTGTTTTTT.

The V and J genes are TRBV5-6 and TRBJ1-2; D is undetermined. Trimming took 3 bases from V and 9 from J, leaving 12 bases between them. There are 12 residues in the CDR3. CDR1 is SGHDT and CDR2 is YYEEEE in the germline V gene. CDR3 DNA: TGTGCCAGCAGCTCGACTAGCCGGAGCTACACCTTC. This gives the protein CASSSTSRSYTF.

This clone has just a few counts. This chain uses TRBV4-3 with TRBJ2-1; maybe TRBD2 (6 bases). This CDR3 has 17 residues. Germline assignment: CDR1 LGHNA and CDR2 YSLEER. Trimming left V 0 bases short and J 2 bases short, with 14 bases between. CDR3 amino acids: CASSQEGNGRTYNEQFF. CDR3 DNA: TGCGCCAGCAGCCAAGAAGGGAACGGGAGAACCTACAATGAGCAGTTCTTC.

The table lists this clone with a few counts. This chain links TRBV7-2 with TRBJ2-1, with 9 bases that match TRBD1. CDR3 size: 16 residues. With V trimmed by 0 bases and J by 7 bases, 7 bases remained unmatched. Germline loops: CDR1 SGHTA, CDR2 FQGNSA. For the CDR3, the DNA is TGTGCCAGCAGCTTAGCGGGGACAGGGATGTGGAATGAGCAGTTCTTC. Translation: CASSLAGTGMWNEQFF.

The rearrangement uses TRBV10-3 and TRBJ1-5; weak D call: TRBD1 (5 bases). V was clipped by 8 bases and J by 0 bases, with 11 bases between them. CDR3 size: 14 residues. Per germline, CDR1 ENHRY and CDR2 SYGVKD. The CDR3 DNA follows: TGTGCCATCCGAGGGACGGCTAGCAATCAGCCCCAGCATTTT. This codes for CAIRGTASNQPQHF.

This clone was seen a few times. J is TRBJ2-3 and V is TRBV7-2; weak D call: TRBD1 (5 bases). The CDR3 has 14 residues. CDR1 and CDR2 (germline): SGHTA, FQGNSA. V lost 6 bases, J lost 9 bases, and 19 bases lay in between. The CDR3 sequence: CASRYSSSWGTQYF. Here the CDR3 DNA reads TGTGCCAGCAGATATTCTTCCTCTTGGGGCACGCAGTATTTT.

This rearrangement joins TRBV18 to TRBJ2-7; 11 bases align to TRBD2. Germline V CDR1 and CDR2: KGHSH, LQKENI. J lost 4 bases, V lost 5 bases, and 4 bases had no gene match. CDR3 length equals 14 residues. The CDR3 sequence is CASSATSGSYEQYF. The DNA for the CDR3 is TGTGCCAGCTCAGCTACTAGCGGGAGTTACGAGCAGTACTTC.

The table lists this clone with a few counts. This chain connects TRBV19 to TRBJ2-1; 9 positions agree with TRBD2. The CDR3 is made up of 13 amino acids. Germline CDR1 LNHDA, CDR2 SQIVND (reference sequence). Germline trimming cut 4 bases from V and 7 bases from J; bases unmatched to any gene: 2. The CDR3 here is CASSSGRGNEQFF. DNA of the CDR3: TGTGCCAGTAGTAGCGGGAGGGGTAATGAGCAGTTCTTC. Looking up the rest from reference TRBV19 and TRBJ2-1 gives the full variable domain: DGGITQSPKYLFRKEGQNVTLSCEQNLNHDAMYWYRQDPGQGLRLIYYSQIVNDFQKGDIAEGYSVSREKKESFPLTVTSAQKNPTAFYLCASSSGRGNEQFFGPGTRLTVL.

This clone occurred a few times. The CDR3 DNA is TGTGCCAGCAGTGAAGCGTGGCGGGAGCGAGATACGCAGTATTTT. Amino acids: CASSEAWRERDTQYF. The chain is built from TRBV2 and TRBJ2-3; 7 bases are a match to TRBD2. Germline V gene sequence: CDR1 SNHLY, CDR2 FYNNEI. The V and J ends lost 0 bases and 5 bases, in that order; junction bases with no gene match: 5. The CDR3 has 15 residues.

The chain links TRBV28 to TRBJ2-7, with 11 bases that match TRBD2. V lost 5 bases, J lost 4 bases, and 10 bases stayed unmatched. The CDR3 contains 16 residues. The V gene's germline CDR1 is MDHEN and CDR2 SYDVKM. The CDR3 is CASSRSGTSGLYEQYF. In nucleotides, the CDR3 is TGTGCCAGCAGTCGCTCCGGGACTAGCGGTTTGTACGAGCAGTACTTC. Combining the CDR3 with reference TRBV28 and TRBJ2-7 gives the whole variable domain DVKVTQSSRYLVKRTGEKVFLECVQDMDHENMFWYRQDPGLGLRLIYFSYDVKMKEKGDIPEGYSVSREKKERFSLILESASTNQTSMYLCASSRSGTSGLYEQYFGPGTRLTVT.

The chain couples TRBV10-3 to TRBJ2-1; possibly TRBD1 for D (5 bases). The CDR3 consists of 14 residues. Germline V gene data show CDR1 as ENHRY and CDR2 as SYGVKD. Trimming left V 7 bases short and J 9 bases short, with 19 bases between. CDR3 in DNA: TGTGCCATCAAAGGGGCACGCTTGTCGGGTGAGCAGTTCTTC. Its translation is CAIKGARLSGEQFF.

This clone was counted only a few times. The V call is TRBV9, the J call TRBJ2-1; perhaps TRBD1 as D (5 bases). Germline V gives CDR1 SGDLS, CDR2 YYNGEE. This CDR3 region has 15 residues. V was cut by 0 bases and J by 4 bases, with 11 bases left in between. CDR3 protein: CASSVGRVGYNEQFF. The CDR3 DNA follows: TGTGCCAGCAGCGTAGGCAGGGTTGGATACAATGAGCAGTTCTTC.

The rearrangement joins TRBV28 to TRBJ2-5; 7 bases agree with TRBD1. Germline V lookup: CDR1 MDHEN, CDR2 SYDVKM. The V segment lost 4 bases and the J segment 0 bases; nucleotides outside the gene matches: 11. The CDR3 has 17 residues. For the CDR3, the DNA is TGTGCCAGCAGTTCCCCCCCCACGGACAGGAACCAAGAGACCCAGTACTTC. Residues: CASSSPPTDRNQETQYF.

This clone was recorded a few times. Other DNA sequences in the same sample also yield this CDR3. The chain links TRBV7-9 to TRBJ2-3; no firm D call. Germline CDR1 is SEHNR and CDR2 is FQNEAQ (reference sequence). Trimming took 1 base from V and 0 from J, leaving 2 bases between them. The CDR3 has 13 residues. CDR3 in amino acids: CASSLGSTDTQYF. The CDR3 DNA sequence: TGTGCCAGCAGCTTAGGGAGCACAGATACGCAGTATTTT.

This clone was recorded a few times. The chain joins TRBV5-4 to TRBJ2-1, with no clear D. V lost 0 bases to trimming and J lost 4 bases, with 8 bases between them. This CDR3 is built from 14 residues. CDR1 and CDR2 (germline): SGHNT, YYREEE (reference sequence). For the CDR3, the DNA is TGTGCCAGCAGCTTGGTGTACACATACAATGAGCAGTTCTTC. Translated: CASSLVYTYNEQFF.

This clone was seen a few times. Other nucleotide sequences in the sample specify the same CDR3. V is TRBV18 and J is TRBJ1-5; D is uncertain. The germline V gene encodes CDR1 KGHSH and CDR2 LQKENI. This CDR3 has 13 amino acids. The V end was cut by 3 bases, the J end by 5 bases, with 8 bases between. For the CDR3, the DNA is TGTGCCAGCTCACCCGGGTCGGATCAGCCCCAGCATTTT. Translated, it gives CASSPGSDQPQHF.

V is TRBV7-8 and J is TRBJ1-5; the match to TRBD1 covers 9 bases. The germline gives CDR1 SGHVS, CDR2 FQNEAQ. V shed 5 bases and J 3 bases; nucleotides not matched to a gene: 5. This CDR3 has 15 amino acids. The CDR3 nucleotides read TGTGCCAGCAGCCGGACAGGGGCCGTCAATCAGCCCCAGCATTTT. This gives the protein CASSRTGAVNQPQHF.

The chain employs TRBV15 and TRBJ2-7, with 11 bases aligning to TRBD2. The CDR3 is 15 amino acids. The V segment lost 0 bases and the J segment 6 bases; nucleotides outside the gene matches: 4. Per germline, CDR1 LNHNV and CDR2 YYDKDF (reference sequence). The CDR3 loop reads CATSRDHSGRGEQYF. The CDR3 region has the DNA TGTGCCACCAGCAGAGATCATAGCGGGAGGGGCGAGCAGTACTTC.

The chain uses TRBV5-1 and TRBJ2-1; 7 nucleotides agree with TRBD2. Losses at the gene ends were 0 bases for V and 2 bases for J; bases not matched to a gene: 5. This CDR3 region has 16 residues. CDR1 and CDR2 (germline): SGHRS, YFSETQ. The CDR3 nucleotides read TGCGCCAGCAGCTTGGAACTGGCGGGAGCCTACAATGAGCAGTTCTTC. It codes for CASSLELAGAYNEQFF.

V gene TRBV7-3 combines with J gene TRBJ2-7; 12 bases line up with TRBD2. CDR3 length: 16 amino acids. V trimming: 5 bases; J trimming: 3 bases; junction bases outside the gene matches: 8. The V gene's germline CDR1 is SGHTA and CDR2 FQGTGA. The CDR3 DNA sequence: TGTGCCAGCAGCCACGCAAGACTAGCGGGAGTCTACGAGCAGTACTTC. Translating it yields CASSHARLAGVYEQYF.

A few counts support this clone. The gene calls are TRBV6-5 and TRBJ2-1, with D possibly matching TRBD1 (7 bases). The germline gives CDR1 MNHEY, CDR2 SVGAGI. V lost 4 bases and J lost 8, with 15 bases in between. The CDR3 extends over 14 amino acids. CDR3 DNA: TGTGCCAGCAGTTCCCGGCAGGGGGGAGATGAGCAGTTCTTC. This encodes CASSSRQGGDEQFF.

This clone came up a few times. The gene calls are TRBV11-2 and TRBJ2-7; possible D gene TRBD1, 6 bases. Per germline, CDR1 SGHAT and CDR2 FQNNGV. V lost 3 bases, J lost 2 bases, and 14 bases lay in between. The length of the CDR3 is 15 residues. The CDR3 is CASSFEDRSTYEQYF. CDR3 in DNA: TGTGCCAGCAGCTTCGAGGACAGAAGTACCTACGAGCAGTACTTC.

The chain is built from TRBV13 and TRBJ2-1, with D tentatively TRBD2 (5 bases). Per germline, CDR1 PRHDT and CDR2 FYEKMQ (reference sequence). The CDR3 runs 15 residues. The V end was cut by 5 bases, the J end by 0 bases, with 11 bases between. CDR3: CASSPGLYSYNEQFF. Written as DNA, the CDR3 is TGTGCCAGCAGCCCTGGACTTTACTCCTACAATGAGCAGTTCTTC.